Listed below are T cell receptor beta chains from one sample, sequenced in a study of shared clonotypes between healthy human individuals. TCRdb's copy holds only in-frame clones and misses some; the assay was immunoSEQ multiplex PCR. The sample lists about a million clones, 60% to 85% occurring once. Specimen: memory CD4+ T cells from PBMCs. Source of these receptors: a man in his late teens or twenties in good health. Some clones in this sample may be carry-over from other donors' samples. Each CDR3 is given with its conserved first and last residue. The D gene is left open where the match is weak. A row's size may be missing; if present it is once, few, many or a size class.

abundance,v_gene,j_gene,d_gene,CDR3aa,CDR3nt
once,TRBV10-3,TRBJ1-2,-,CAISESGGWDGSNYGYTF,TGTGCCATCAGTGAGTCGGGTGGCTGGGATGGTTCTAACTATGGCTACACCTTC
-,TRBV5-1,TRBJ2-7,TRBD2,CASSRSGGQYEQYF,TGCGCCAGCAGTAGGTCGGGAGGGCAATACGAGCAGTACTTC
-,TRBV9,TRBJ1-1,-,CASSVGGVFGTEAFF,TGTGCCAGCAGCGTAGGGGGGGTTTTTGGCACTGAAGCTTTCTTT
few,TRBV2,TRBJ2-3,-,CASSVQGETDTQYF,TGTGCCAGCAGTGTTCAAGGGGAGACAGATACGCAGTATTTT
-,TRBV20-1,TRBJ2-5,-,CSVFAQETQYF,TGCAGTGTATTCGCCCAAGAGACCCAGTACTTC
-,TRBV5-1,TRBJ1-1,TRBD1,CASSFQQGVGEAFF,TGCGCCAGCAGCTTTCAACAGGGGGTCGGTGAAGCTTTCTTT
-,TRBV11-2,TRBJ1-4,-,CASSWGVGQPNEKLFF,TGTGCCAGCAGCTGGGGAGTGGGGCAGCCTAATGAAAAACTGTTTTTT
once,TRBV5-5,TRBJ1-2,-,CASSQVPDYYGYTF,TGTGCCAGCAGCCAAGTTCCGGACTACTATGGCTACACCTTC
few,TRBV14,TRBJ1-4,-,CASSQDNAEKLFF,TGTGCCAGCAGCCAAGATAACGCTGAAAAACTGTTTTTT
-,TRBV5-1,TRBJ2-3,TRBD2,CASSLVPASSLAGGADTQYF,TGCGCCAGCAGCTTGGTCCCAGCCTCAAGCCTAGCGGGGGGGGCTGATACGCAGTATTTT
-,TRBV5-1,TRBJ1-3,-,CASSFGTSSGNTIYF,TGCGCCAGCAGCTTTGGGACGAGCTCTGGAAACACCATATATTTT
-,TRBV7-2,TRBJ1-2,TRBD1,CASTQLTGGDGYTF,TGTGCCAGCACCCAACTTACAGGGGGGGATGGCTACACCTTC
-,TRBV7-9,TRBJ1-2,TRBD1,CASSPTGDGGYTF,TGTGCCAGCAGCCCAACAGGGGACGGGGGCTACACCTTC
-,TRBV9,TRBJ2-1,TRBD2,CASSLTSGYNEQFF,TGTGCCAGCAGCTTGACTAGCGGATACAATGAGCAGTTCTTC
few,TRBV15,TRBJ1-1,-,CATSRDLTEAFF,TGTGCCACCAGCAGAGATCTCACTGAAGCTTTCTTT
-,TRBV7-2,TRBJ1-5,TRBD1,CASSLDRAEHQPQHF,TGTGCCAGCAGCTTGGACAGGGCTGAGCATCAGCCCCAGCATTTT
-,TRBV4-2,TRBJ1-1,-,CASSQYGNTEAFF,TGTGCCAGCAGCCAATATGGAAACACTGAAGCTTTCTTT
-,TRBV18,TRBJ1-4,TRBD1,CASSQGSGNQGVF,TGTGCCAGCTCCCAAGGATCGGGTAACCAGGGGGTTTTT
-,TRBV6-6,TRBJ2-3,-,CASIPRGTDTQYF,TGTGCCAGCATCCCCAGGGGCACAGATACGCAGTATTTT
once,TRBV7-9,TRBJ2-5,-,CASTRALGGRTQETQYF,TGTGCCAGCACCCGGGCTCTGGGGGGCAGGACTCAAGAGACCCAGTACTTC
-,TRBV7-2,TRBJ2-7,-,CASSPSPGQLYEQYF,TGTGCCAGCAGCCCCAGCCCTGGACAGTTATACGAGCAGTACTTC
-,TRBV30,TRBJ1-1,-,CAWSGVGNTEAFF,TGTGCCTGGAGTGGGGTGGGGAACACTGAAGCTTTCTTT